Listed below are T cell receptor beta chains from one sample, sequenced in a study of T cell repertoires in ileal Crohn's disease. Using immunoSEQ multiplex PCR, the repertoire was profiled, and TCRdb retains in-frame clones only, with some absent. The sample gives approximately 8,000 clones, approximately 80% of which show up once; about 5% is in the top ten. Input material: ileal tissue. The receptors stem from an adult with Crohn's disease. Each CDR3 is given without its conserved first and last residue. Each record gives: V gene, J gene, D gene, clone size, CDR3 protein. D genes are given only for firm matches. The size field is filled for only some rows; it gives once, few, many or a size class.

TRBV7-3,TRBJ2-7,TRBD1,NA,ASSLGTGGAEQY
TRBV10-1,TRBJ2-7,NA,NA,ASSEGRGSSYEQY
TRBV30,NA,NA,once,AWSVSYGGGEQY
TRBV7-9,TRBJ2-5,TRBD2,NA,ASTDRTSGQETQY
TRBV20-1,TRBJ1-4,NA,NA,SARTAEKLF
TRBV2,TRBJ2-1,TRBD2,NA,ASQKREKSYNEQF
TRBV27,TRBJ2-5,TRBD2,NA,ASRIHSSGVQETQY
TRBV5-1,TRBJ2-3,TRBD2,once,ASSGQGGSRADTQY
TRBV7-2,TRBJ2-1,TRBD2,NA,ASSPTSGSYNEQF
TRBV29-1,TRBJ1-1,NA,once,SVAEGVLSEAF
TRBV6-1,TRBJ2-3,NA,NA,ASSEGGISTDTQY
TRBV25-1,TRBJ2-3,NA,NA,ASSDPAGSTPGQY
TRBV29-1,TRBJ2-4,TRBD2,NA,SVEAAGPRNIQY
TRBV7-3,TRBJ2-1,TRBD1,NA,ASSSRTGGLYNEQF
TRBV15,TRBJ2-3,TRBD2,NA,ATSPRATSGGTDTQY
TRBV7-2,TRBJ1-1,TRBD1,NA,ASSGQGGTEAF
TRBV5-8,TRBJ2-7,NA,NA,ASSLEYGGLYEQY
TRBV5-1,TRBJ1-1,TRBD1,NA,ASSQQGVSGETEAF
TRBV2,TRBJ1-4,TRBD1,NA,ASSTGTTNEKLF
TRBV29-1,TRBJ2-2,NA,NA,SVEADTTGELF
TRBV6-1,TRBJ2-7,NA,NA,ASRGWTAISYEQY
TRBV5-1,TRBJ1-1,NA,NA,ASSSRNLNTEAF
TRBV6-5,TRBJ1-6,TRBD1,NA,ASSYTRGNSPLH
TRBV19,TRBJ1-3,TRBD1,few,ASSIGGGAYGNTIY
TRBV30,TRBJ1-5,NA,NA,AWSLRNNQPQH
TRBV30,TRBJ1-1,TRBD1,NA,AWGTGGRTEAF
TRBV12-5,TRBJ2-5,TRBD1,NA,ASGLTGGFEETQY
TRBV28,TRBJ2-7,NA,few,ASSAGQRKGEQY
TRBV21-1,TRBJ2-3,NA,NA,ASSKGLAGVKDTQY
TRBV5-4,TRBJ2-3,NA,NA,ASSLVIHRGSDTQY
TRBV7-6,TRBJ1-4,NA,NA,ASSFRTGGNEKLF
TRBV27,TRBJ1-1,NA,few,ASSLSQGNTEAF
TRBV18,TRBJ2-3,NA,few,ASSLQDGTDTQY
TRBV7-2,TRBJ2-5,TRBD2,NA,ASSLMLAEQETQY
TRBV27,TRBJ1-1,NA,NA,ASSLSGGTEAF
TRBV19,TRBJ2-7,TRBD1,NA,ASSAGQGSGEQY
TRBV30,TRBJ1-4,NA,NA,AWSVQGEKLF
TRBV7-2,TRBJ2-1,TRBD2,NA,ASSLAGTSVNNEQF
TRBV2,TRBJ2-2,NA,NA,ASRMYGLNTGELF
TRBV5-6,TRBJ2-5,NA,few,ASSARGLRETQY
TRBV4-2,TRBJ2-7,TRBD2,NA,ASSQRLAGGLNEQY
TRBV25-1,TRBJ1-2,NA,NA,ASSESGLRDYGYT
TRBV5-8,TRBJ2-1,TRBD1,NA,ASSSQGSSYNEQF